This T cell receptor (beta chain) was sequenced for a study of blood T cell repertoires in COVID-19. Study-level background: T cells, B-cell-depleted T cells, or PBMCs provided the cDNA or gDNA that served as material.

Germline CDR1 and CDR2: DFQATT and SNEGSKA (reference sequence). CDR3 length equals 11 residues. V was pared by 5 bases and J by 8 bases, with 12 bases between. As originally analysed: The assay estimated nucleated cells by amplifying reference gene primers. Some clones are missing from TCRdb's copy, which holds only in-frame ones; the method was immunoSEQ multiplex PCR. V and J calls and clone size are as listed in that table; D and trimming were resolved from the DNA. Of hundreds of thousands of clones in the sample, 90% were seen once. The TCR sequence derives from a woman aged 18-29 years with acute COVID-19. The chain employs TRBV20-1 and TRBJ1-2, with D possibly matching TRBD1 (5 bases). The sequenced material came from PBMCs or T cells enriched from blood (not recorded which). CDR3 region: CSAGPGLGYTF. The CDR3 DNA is TGCAGTGCTGGTCCAGGGTTGGGCTACACCTTC.